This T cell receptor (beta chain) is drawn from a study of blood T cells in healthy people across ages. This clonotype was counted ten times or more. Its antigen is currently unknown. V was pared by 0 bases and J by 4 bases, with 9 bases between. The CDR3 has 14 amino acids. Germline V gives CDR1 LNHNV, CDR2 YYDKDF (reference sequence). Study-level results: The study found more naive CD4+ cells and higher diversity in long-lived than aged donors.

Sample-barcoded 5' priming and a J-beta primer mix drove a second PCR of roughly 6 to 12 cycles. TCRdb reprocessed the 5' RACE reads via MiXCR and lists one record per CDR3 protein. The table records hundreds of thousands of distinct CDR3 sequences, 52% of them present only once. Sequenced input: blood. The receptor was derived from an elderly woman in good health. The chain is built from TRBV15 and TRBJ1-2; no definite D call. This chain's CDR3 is CATSRDRASYGYTF. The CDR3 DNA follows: TGTGCCACCAGCAGAGATCGGGCAAGCTATGGCTACACCTTC.